The clone carrying this T cell receptor (beta chain) was recorded at least ten times. One junction end disagrees with the germline gene, perhaps due to a read error. Indicated time point: newly diagnosed GD, antithyroid drugs for less than 3 months. From PBMCs, RNA was extracted and then used to make the TCR library. This sample was taken from a study of regulatory T cells in long-lasting Graves disease. Germline CDR1 reads SGHNT; CDR2 reads YYREEE (reference sequence). CDR3 size: 13 residues. Building of the TCR beta libraries involved iRepertoire HTBI primers and Arm-PCR of CDR3 regions. TCRdb analysed the multiplex PCR reads with MiXCR anew, one entry per CDR3 protein. The table records a few hundred thousand distinct CDR3 sequences, 15% to 20% of them present only once. The same sample was also studied in work on T cells in Graves' hyperthyroidism and ophthalmopathy. That publication notes: Researchers ran a first-round RT-PCR on the TCR CDR3 using the HTBI primer set. Appearing also in blood were most of the thyroid clonotypes expanded above 0.001.

The source material was peripheral blood mononuclear cells (PBMCs), sampled at new diagnosis, from a patient treated with antithyroid drugs. The receptor's source is a woman in her late teens or twenties with Graves disease. The chain combines TRBV5-4 with TRBJ2-7; TRBD2 aligns across 13 bases. The CDR3 is CASSQGLAGEDSF. The CDR3 DNA reads TGTGCCAGCAGCCAAGGACTAGCGGGAGAAGATTCGTTC.